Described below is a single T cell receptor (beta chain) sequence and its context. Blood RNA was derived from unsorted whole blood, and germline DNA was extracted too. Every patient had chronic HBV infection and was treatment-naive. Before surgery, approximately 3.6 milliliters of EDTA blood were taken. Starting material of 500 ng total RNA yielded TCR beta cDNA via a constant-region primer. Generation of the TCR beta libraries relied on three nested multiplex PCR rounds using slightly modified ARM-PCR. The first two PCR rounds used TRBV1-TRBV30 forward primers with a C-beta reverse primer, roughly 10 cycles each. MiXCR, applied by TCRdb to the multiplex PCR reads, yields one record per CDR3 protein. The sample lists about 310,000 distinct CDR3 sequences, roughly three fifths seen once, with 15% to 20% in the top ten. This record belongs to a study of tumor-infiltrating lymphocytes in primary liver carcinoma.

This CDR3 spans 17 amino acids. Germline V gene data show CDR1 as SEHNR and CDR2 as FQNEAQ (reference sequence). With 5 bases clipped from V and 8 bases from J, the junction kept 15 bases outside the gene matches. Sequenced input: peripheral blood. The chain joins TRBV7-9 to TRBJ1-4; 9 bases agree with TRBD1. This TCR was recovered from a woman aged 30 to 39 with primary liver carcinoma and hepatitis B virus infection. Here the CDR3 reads CASSTLGGTGPNEKLFF. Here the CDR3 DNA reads TGTGCCAGCAGCACCCTTGGGGGGACAGGGCCCAACGAAAAACTGTTTTTT.